The present T cell receptor (beta chain) was sequenced within a study of T cells in Graves' hyperthyroidism and ophthalmopathy. Overall study results and limits: A model built on 13 V-J features separated ophthalmopathy from stable hyperthyroidism.

In its sample, this clonotype was seen a few times. Its cognate antigen is unknown. Amplified TCR beta CDR3 regions came from RNA transcripts. HTBI primers were employed in a first-round RT-PCR of the TCR CDR3. In TCRdb, the multiplex PCR reads were re-called with MiXCR into one record per CDR3 protein. The sample lists approximately 400,000 distinct CDR3 sequences, roughly 20% seen once, with around two fifths in the top ten. V was clipped by 4 bases and J by 7 bases; unmatched bases: 11. The CDR3 contains 16 residues. Germline lookup yields CDR1 LGHDT and CDR2 YNNKEL (reference sequence). The source material was blood. This receptor was identified in a man aged 18 to 29 with Graves' ophthalmopathy. The chain has TRBV3-1 and TRBJ2-7; 12 nucleotides agree with TRBD2. The CDR3 region is CASSPGASGGAREQYF. The CDR3 nucleotides are TGTGCCAGCAGCCCAGGGGCTAGCGGGGGGGCCCGGGAGCAGTACTTC.